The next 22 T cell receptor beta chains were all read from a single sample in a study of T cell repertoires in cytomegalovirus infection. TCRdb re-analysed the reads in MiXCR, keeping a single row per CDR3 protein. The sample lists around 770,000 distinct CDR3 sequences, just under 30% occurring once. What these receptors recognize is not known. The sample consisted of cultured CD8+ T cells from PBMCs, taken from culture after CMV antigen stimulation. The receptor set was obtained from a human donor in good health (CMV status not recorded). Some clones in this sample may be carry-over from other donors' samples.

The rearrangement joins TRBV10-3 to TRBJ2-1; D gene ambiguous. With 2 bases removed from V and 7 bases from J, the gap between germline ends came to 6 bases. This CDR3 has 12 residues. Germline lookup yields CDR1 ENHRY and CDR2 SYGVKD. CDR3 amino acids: CAISEGLNEQFF. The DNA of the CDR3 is TGTGCCATCAGTGAGGGTCTGAATGAGCAGTTCTTC.

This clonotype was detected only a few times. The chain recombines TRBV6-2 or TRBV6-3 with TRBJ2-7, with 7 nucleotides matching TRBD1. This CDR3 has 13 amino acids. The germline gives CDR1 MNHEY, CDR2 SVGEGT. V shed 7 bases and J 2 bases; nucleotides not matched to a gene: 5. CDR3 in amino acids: CASKGTEAYEQYV. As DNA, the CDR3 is TGTGCCAGCAAGGGGACAGAAGCCTACGAGCAGTACGTC.

This CDR3 is CASSKDSSSSYEQYF. The CDR3 region has the DNA TGTGCCAGCAGCAAGGACTCGTCGAGCTCCTACGAGCAGTACTTC. The V call is TRBV6-1, the J call TRBJ2-7, with a tentative D call TRBD2 (5 bases). This CDR3 is 15 amino acids long. The V and J ends lost 6 bases and 0 bases respectively, with 15 bases between them. From germline, CDR1 is MNHNS and CDR2 SASEGT.

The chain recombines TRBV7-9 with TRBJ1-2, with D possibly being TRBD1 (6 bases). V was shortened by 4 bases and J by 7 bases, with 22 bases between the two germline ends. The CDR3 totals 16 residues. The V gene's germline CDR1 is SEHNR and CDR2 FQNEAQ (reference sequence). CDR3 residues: CASSSLNRDWYVGYTF. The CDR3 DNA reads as TGTGCCAGCAGCTCCCTCAACAGGGATTGGTATGTTGGCTACACCTTC.

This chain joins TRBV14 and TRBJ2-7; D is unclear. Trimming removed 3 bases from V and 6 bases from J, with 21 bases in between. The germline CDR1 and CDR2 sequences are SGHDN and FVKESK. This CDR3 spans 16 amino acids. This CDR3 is CASSHLVGTASSEQYF. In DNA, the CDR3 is TGTGCCAGCAGCCATTTGGTGGGAACCGCATCCAGCGAGCAGTACTTC.

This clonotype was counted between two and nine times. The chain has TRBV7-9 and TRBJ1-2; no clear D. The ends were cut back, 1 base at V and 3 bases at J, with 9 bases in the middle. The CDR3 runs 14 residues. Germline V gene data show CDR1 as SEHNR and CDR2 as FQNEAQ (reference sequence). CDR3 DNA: TGTGCCAGCAGCTTAGTCGAGACTCACTATGGCTACACCTTC. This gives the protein CASSLVETHYGYTF.

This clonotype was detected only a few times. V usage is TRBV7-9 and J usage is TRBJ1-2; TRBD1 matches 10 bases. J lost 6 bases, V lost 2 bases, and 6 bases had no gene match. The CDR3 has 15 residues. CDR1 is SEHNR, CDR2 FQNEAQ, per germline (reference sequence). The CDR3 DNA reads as TGTGCCAGCAGCTTACCCGACAGGGGGCGCGATGGCTACACCTTC. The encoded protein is CASSLPDRGRDGYTF.

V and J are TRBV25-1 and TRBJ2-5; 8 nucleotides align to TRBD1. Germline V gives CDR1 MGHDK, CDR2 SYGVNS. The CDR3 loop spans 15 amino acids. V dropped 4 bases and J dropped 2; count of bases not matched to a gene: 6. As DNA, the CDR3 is TGTGCCAGCAGTGGGGTGAACAGGGGGCAAGAGACCCAGTACTTC. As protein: CASSGVNRGQETQYF.

CDR3 DNA sequence: TGTGCCAGCAGCCAAGATTCGGGACTAGCGGGGGAAAACATTCAGTACTTC. Its translation: CASSQDSGLAGENIQYF. The chain combines TRBV4-2 with TRBJ2-4; TRBD2 agrees at 14 bases. CDR3 size: 17 residues. CDR1 and CDR2 (germline): LGHNA, YNFKEQ. The V segment lost 0 bases and the J segment 5 bases; nucleotides outside the gene matches: 3.

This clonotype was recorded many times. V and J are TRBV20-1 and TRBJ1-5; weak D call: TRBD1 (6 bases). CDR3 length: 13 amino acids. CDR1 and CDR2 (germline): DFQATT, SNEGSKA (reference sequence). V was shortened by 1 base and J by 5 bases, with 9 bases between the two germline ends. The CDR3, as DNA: TGCAGTGCTAGAGCAGGGGTTGATCAGCCCCAGCATTTT. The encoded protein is CSARAGVDQPQHF.

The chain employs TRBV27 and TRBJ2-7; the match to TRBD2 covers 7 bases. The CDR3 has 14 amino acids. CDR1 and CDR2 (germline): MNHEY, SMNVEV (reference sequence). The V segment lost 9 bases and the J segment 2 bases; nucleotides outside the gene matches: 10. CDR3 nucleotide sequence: TGTGCCAGTGGCGCCGGGACTACCCCCTACGAGCAGTACTTC. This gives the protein CASGAGTTPYEQYF.

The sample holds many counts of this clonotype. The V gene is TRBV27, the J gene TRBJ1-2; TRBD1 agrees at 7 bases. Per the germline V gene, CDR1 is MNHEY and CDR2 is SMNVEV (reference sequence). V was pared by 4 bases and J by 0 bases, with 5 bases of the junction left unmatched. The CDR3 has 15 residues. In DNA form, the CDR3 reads TGTGCCAGCAGTTCAGGACAGGCCTCTAACTATGGCTACACCTTC. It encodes CASSSGQASNYGYTF.

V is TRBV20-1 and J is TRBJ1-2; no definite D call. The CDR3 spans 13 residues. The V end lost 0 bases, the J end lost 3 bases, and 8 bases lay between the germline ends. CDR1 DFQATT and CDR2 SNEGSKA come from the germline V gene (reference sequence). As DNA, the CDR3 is TGCAGTGCTAGAGATAAAAGGGACTATGGCTACACCTTC. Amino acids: CSARDKRDYGYTF.

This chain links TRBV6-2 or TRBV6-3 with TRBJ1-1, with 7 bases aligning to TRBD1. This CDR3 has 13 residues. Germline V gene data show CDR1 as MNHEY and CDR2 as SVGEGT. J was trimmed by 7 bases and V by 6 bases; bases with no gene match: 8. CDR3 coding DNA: TGTGCCAGCAGCCCATTACAGGGGTATGAAGCTTTCTTT. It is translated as CASSPLQGYEAFF.

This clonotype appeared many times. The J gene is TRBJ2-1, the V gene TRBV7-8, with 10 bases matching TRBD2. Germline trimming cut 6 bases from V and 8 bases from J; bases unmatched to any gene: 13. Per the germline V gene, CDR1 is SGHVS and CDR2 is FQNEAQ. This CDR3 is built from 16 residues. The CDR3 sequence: CASSPSGGPLRDEQFF. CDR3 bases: TGTGCCAGCAGTCCTAGCGGGGGACCCCTCAGAGATGAGCAGTTCTTC.

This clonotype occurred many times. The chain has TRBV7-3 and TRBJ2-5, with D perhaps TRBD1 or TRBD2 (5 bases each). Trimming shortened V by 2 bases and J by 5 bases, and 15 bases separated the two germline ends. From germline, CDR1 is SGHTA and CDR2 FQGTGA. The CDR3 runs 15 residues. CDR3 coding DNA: TGTGCCAGCAGCTTATGGGGGACGGATGGGGAGACCCAGTACTTC. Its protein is CASSLWGTDGETQYF.

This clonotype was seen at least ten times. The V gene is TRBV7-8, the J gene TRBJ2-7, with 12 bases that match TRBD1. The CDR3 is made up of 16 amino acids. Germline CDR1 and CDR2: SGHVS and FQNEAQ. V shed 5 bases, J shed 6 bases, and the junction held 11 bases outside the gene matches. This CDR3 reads CASSAQTGQGAIEQYF. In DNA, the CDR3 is TGTGCCAGCAGCGCCCAGACGGGACAGGGGGCGATCGAGCAGTACTTC.

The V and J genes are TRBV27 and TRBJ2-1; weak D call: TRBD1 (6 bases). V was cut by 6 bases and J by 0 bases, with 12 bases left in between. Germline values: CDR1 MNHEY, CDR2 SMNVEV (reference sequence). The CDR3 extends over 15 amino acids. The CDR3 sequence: CASRGAGHSYNEQFF. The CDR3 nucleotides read TGTGCCAGCAGGGGGGCCGGGCACTCCTACAATGAGCAGTTCTTC.

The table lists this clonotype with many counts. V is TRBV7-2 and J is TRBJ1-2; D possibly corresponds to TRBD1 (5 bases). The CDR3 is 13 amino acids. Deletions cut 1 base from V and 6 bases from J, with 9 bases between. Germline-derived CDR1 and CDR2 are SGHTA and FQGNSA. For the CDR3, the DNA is TGTGCCAGCAGCTTAGGTGGGGCCCATGGCTACACCTTC. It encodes CASSLGGAHGYTF.

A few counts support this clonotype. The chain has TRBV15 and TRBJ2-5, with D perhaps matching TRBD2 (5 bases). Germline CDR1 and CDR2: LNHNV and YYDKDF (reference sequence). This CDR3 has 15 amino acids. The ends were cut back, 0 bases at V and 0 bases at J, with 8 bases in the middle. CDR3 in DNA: TGTGCCACCAGCAGAGATATTAGCGACCAAGAGACCCAGTACTTC. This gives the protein CATSRDISDQETQYF.

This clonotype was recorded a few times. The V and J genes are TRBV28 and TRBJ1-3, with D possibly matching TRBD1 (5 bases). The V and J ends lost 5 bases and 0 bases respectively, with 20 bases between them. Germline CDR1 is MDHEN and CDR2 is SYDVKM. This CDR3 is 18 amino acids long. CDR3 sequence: CASSLRTGGESSGNTIYF. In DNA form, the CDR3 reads TGTGCCAGCAGTCTTAGGACTGGGGGGGAGAGCTCTGGAAACACCATATATTTT.

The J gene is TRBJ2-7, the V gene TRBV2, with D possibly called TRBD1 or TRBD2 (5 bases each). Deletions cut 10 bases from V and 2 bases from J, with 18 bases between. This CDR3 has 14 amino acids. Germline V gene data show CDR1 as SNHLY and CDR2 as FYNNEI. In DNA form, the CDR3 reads TGTGCCACGAATGGGGAGAAGGGACCCTACGAGCAGTACTTC. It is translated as CATNGEKGPYEQYF.